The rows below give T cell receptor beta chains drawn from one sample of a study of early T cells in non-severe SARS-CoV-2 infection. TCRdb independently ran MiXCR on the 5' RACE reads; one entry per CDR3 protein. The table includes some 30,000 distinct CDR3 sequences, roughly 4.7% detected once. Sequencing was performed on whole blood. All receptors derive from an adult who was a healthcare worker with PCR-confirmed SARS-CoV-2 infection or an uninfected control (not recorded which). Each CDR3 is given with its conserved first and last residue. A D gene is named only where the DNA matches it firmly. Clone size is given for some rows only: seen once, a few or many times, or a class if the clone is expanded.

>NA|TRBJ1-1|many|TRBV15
TGTGCCACCAGCAGTCGCTCGTCCTCGGAAGCTTTCTTT
CATSSRSSSEAFF
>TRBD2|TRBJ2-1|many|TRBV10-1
TGCGCCAGCAGGGTCTTAGCGGGACCTTCCTACAATGAGCAGTTCTTC
CASRVLAGPSYNEQFF
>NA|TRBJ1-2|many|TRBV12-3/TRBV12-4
TGTGCCAGCAGTTCTATTGTCTGGGAGTTAGGCTACACCTTC
CASSSIVWELGYTF
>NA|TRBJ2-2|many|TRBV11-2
TGTGCCAGCAGCATAGAATCTGTCACCGGGGAGCTGTTTTTT
CASSIESVTGELFF
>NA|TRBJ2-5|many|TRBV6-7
TGTGCCAGCAGTTACCCCCTGGCGGGACAAGAGACCCAGTACTTC
CASSYPLAGQETQYF
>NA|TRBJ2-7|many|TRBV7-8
TGTGCCAGCAGCATGAGGACTACCTACGAGCAGTACTTC
CASSMRTTYEQYF
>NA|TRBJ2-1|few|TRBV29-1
TGCAGCGTTGAAGTCCAGGGGTCCTACAATGAGCAGTTCTTC
CSVEVQGSYNEQFF
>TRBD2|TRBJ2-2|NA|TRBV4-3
TGCGCCAGCAGCCAAGACCCGGGACTACCTACCGGGGAGCTGTTTTTT
CASSQDPGLPTGELFF
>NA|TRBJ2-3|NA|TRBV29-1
TGCAGCGGAAGGACAGCAGCGAGCACAGATACGCAGTATTTT
CSGRTAASTDTQYF
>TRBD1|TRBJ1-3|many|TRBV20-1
TGCAGTGCTGAGTCGACAGGGTTTGGAAACACCATATATTTT
CSAESTGFGNTIYF
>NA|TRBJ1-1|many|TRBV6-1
TGTGCCAGCAGTGATCGCCTCAGGGTCCGCGGGGCTTTCTTT
CASSDRLRVRGAFF
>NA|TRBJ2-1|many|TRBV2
TGTGCCAGCAGTGACAGGTCTGGAAATGAGCAGTTCTTC
CASSDRSGNEQFF
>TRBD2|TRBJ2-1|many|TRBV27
TGTGCCAGCAGTCAATTACTAGCGGGGGGTCACAATGAGCAGTTCTTC
CASSQLLAGGHNEQFF
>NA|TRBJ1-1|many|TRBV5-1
TGCGCCAGCAGCTTGGACGTAGGCGGCACTGAAGCTTTCTTT
CASSLDVGGTEAFF
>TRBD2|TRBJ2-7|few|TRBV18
TGTGCCAGCTCACCAAGTCTAGCGGGGGTTGAGCAGTACTTC
CASSPSLAGVEQYF
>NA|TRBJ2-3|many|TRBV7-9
TGTGCCAGCACCCAGCTAGTCCGCGGGGCGAATACGCAGTATTTT
CASTQLVRGANTQYF
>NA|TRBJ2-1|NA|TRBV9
TGTGCCAGCAGCGCCAATCAGAGGCAAACCTACAATGAGCAGTTCTTC
CASSANQRQTYNEQFF
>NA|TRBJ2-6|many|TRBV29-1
TGCAGCGTTGTGCTCTCTGGGGCCAACGTCCTGACTTTC
CSVVLSGANVLTF
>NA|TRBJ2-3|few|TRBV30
TGTGCCTGGAGTACTACTAGAAGTCGGCGGGGCACAGATACGCAGTATTTT
CAWSTTRSRRGTDTQYF
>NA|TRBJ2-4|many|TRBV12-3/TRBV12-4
TGTGCCAGCAGTTTAAGGGCAGCCAAAAACATTCAGTACTTC
CASSLRAAKNIQYF
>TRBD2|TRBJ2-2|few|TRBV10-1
TGCGCCAGCAGTGAAGCTAGCGGGGGCCTCTACACCGGGGAGCTGTTTTTT
CASSEASGGLYTGELFF
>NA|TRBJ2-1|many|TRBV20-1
TGCAGTGCCAACGCACTTGGCGGGATTAGAGGGTATGAGCAGTTCTTC
CSANALGGIRGYEQFF
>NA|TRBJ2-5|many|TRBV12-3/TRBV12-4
TGTGCCAGCAGTTCCAACAGGGCGAGGCGAGAGACCCAGTACTTC
CASSSNRARRETQYF
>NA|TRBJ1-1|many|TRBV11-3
TGTGCCAGCAGTAAGGGAATCTCCACTGAAGCTTTCTTT
CASSKGISTEAFF
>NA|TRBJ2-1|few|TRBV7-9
TGTGCCAGCACCCTTAGCAGGAACCCTAATGAGCAGTTCTTC
CASTLSRNPNEQFF
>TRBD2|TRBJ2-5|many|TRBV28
TGTGCCAGCAGTTTAGTACCGGGACTAGGTGGGGAGACCCAGTACTTC
CASSLVPGLGGETQYF
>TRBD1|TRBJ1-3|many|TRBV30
TGTGCCTGGAGTGTACTGGGGGACAGGGGGCCCGGAAACACCATATATTTT
CAWSVLGDRGPGNTIYF
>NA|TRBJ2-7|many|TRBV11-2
TGTGCCAGCAGCTTATATGAGCAGGGTTACGAGCAGTACTTC
CASSLYEQGYEQYF
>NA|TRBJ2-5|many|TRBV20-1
TGCAGTGCTAGAGGGTTACAAGAGACCCAGTACTTC
CSARGLQETQYF
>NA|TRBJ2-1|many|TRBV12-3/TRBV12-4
TGTGCCAGCAGTTTAGCAGTGATCTACAATGAGCAGTTCTTC
CASSLAVIYNEQFF
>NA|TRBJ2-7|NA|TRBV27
TGTGCCAGCAGTTTCACAGGAAGCTACGAGCAGTACTTC
CASSFTGSYEQYF
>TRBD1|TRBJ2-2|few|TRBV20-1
TGCAGTGCTAGAGGGAAGACAGGGGTATACACCGGGGAGCTGTTTTTT
CSARGKTGVYTGELFF
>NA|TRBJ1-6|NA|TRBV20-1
TGCAGTGCTAGAGATACACAGTCTAATTCACCCCTCCACTTT
CSARDTQSNSPLHF
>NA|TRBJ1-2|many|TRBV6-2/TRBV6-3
TGTGCCAGCACAGACACCTCTAACTATGGCTACACCTTC
CASTDTSNYGYTF
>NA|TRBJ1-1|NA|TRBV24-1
TGTGCCACCCTCGCCGGGGGCTTGCGGACTGAAGCTTTCTTT
CATLAGGLRTEAFF
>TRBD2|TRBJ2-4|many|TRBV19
TGTGCCAGTAGTATAGGTGGCCGGGAGGGAAACATTCAGTACTTC
CASSIGGREGNIQYF
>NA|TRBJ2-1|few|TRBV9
TGTGCCAGCAGCGTTAGCGGAGTAAGCCTGGATGAGCAGTTCTTC
CASSVSGVSLDEQFF
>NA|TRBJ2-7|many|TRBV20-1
TGCAGTGCTAATGCAAAAGTCGACGAGCAGTACTTC
CSANAKVDEQYF
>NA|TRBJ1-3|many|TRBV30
TGTGCCTGGAGTGTCAGGGGAGGGGTTGCTGGAAACACCATATATTTT
CAWSVRGGVAGNTIYF
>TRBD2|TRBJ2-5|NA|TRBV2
TGTGCCAGCAGTGAATACAGCGGGGGAGGAGAGACCCAGTACTTC
CASSEYSGGGETQYF
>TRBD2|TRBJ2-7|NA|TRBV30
TGTGCCTGGGAGACTAGCGGGAGTTACGAGCAGTACTTC
CAWETSGSYEQYF
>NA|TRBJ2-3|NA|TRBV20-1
TGCAGTGCTAGAGATCGGGCGGGCCAACTCACAGATACGCAGTATTTT
CSARDRAGQLTDTQYF
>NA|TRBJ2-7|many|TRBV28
TGTGCCAGCAGTCACCCCCGACAGGGAGGTTACTACGAGCAGTACTTC
CASSHPRQGGYYEQYF
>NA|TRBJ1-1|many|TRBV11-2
TGTGCCAGCAGCTTAGATTGGGGCAACCGGAACACTGAAGCTTTCTTT
CASSLDWGNRNTEAFF
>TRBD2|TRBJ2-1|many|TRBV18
TGTGCCAGCTCACCCCTTGCGGCGGGAGGACAAAATGAGCAGTTCTTC
CASSPLAAGGQNEQFF
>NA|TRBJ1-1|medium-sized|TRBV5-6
TGTGCCAGCAGCTTCCGGGGGATCGAGGGGATGAACACTGAAGCTTTCTTT
CASSFRGIEGMNTEAFF
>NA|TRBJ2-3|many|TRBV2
TGTGCCAGCAGCATTCAGGGCGCTAGCACAGATACGCAGTATTTT
CASSIQGASTDTQYF
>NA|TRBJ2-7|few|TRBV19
TGTGCCAGTAGTATGGGACCTCTTTACGAGCAGTACTTC
CASSMGPLYEQYF
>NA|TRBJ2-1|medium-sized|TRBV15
TGTGCCACCAGTCCCGGGGAGGCGTCCTACAATGAGCAGTTCTTC
CATSPGEASYNEQFF
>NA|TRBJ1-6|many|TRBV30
TGTGCCTGGAGCACACAGGGAGGAGTAGCACCCCTCCACTTT
CAWSTQGGVAPLHF
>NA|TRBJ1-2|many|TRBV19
TGTGCCAGTAGTATCGGACTAACCTATCGTTATGGCTACACCTTC
CASSIGLTYRYGYTF
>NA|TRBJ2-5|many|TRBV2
TGTGCCAGCACGGGGGCGGGTCGGCAAGAGACCCAGTACTTC
CASTGAGRQETQYF
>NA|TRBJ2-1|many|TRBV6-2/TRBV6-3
TGTGCCAGCAGTCCAACTGGGGGGCGGCGAGGTGAGCAGTTCTTC
CASSPTGGRRGEQFF
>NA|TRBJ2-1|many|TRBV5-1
TGCGCCAGCAGCTTGTTTCGGGAGAAATCCTACAATGAGCAGTTCTTC
CASSLFREKSYNEQFF
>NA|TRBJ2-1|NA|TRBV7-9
TGTGCCAGCAGCCACCAGCGAAGCTCCTACAATGAGCAGTTCTTC
CASSHQRSSYNEQFF